A selection of T cell receptor beta chains follows, all from one sample in a study of T cells in Graves' hyperthyroidism and ophthalmopathy. TCRdb re-analysed the multiplex PCR reads in MiXCR, keeping a single row per CDR3 protein. The sample carries some 620,000 distinct CDR3 sequences, 15% to 20% recorded once. The sample taken for sequencing was blood. The receptors stem from a woman between 25 and 40 years old with Graves' hyperthyroidism. Each CDR3 is given with its conserved first and last residue. Each record gives: V gene, D gene, clone size, J gene, CDR3 DNA, CDR3 protein. A D gene is named only where the DNA matches it firmly. Clone size is shown for a subset of rows, as once, few, many or a class of expanded clone.

v_gene: TRBV13
d_gene: TRBD1
abundance: many
j_gene: TRBJ2-5
CDR3nt: TGTGCCAGCAGCGAGGGACAGGGGGCACAGTACTTC
CDR3aa: CASSEGQGAQYF

v_gene: TRBV6-1
d_gene: .
abundance: many
j_gene: TRBJ2-5
CDR3nt: TGTGCCAGCAGTGAAGCGCTCCTAGGAAGGGCCCAGTACTTC
CDR3aa: CASSEALLGRAQYF

v_gene: TRBV7-2
d_gene: TRBD2
abundance: .
j_gene: TRBJ2-1
CDR3nt: TGTGCCAGCAGCTTAATGGGACTAGCGGGAGAGGATGAGCAGTTCTTC
CDR3aa: CASSLMGLAGEDEQFF

v_gene: TRBV20-1
d_gene: .
abundance: .
j_gene: TRBJ2-1
CDR3nt: TGCAGTGCTTATCGATCCGGGACCAGCAAATACAATGAGCAGTTCTTC
CDR3aa: CSAYRSGTSKYNEQFF

v_gene: TRBV25-1
d_gene: .
abundance: .
j_gene: TRBJ2-5
CDR3nt: TGTGCCAGCAGTGAATTCGTAGAAGGAAAAAAGTACTTC
CDR3aa: CASSEFVEGKKYF

v_gene: TRBV7-9
d_gene: TRBD1
abundance: many
j_gene: TRBJ1-1
CDR3nt: TGTGCCAGCAGCTGGGCGGACAGGGGTTTTATGTGGGCTTTCTTT
CDR3aa: CASSWADRGFMWAFF

v_gene: TRBV12-3/TRBV12-4
d_gene: .
abundance: many
j_gene: TRBJ2-7
CDR3nt: TGTGCCAGCACCCCGGGGGGCACCTACTACGAGCAGTACTTC
CDR3aa: CASTPGGTYYEQYF

v_gene: TRBV28
d_gene: TRBD1
abundance: many
j_gene: TRBJ1-4
CDR3nt: TGTGCCAGCAGTTTATGGGGGACAGATGGTGAAAAACTGTTTTTT
CDR3aa: CASSLWGTDGEKLFF

v_gene: TRBV6-2/TRBV6-3
d_gene: TRBD1
abundance: many
j_gene: TRBJ2-7
CDR3nt: TGTGCCAGCAGTTACTTCGGACAGGGATCCTACGAGCAGTACTTC
CDR3aa: CASSYFGQGSYEQYF

v_gene: TRBV10-3
d_gene: TRBD2
abundance: few
j_gene: TRBJ2-1
CDR3nt: TGTGCCATCAGTGAGGGGACTACCCCTGAGCAGTTCTTC
CDR3aa: CAISEGTTPEQFF

v_gene: TRBV30
d_gene: .
abundance: .
j_gene: TRBJ2-1
CDR3nt: TGTGCCTGGAGTGTACTAAGTTCTCCCTACAATGAGCAGTTCTTC
CDR3aa: CAWSVLSSPYNEQFF

v_gene: TRBV2
d_gene: .
abundance: many
j_gene: TRBJ2-3
CDR3nt: TGTGCCAGCAGTCTCACTAGCAGCCCTAGCACAGATACGCAGTATTTT
CDR3aa: CASSLTSSPSTDTQYF

v_gene: TRBV15
d_gene: TRBD2
abundance: many
j_gene: TRBJ2-3
CDR3nt: TGTGCCACCAGCAGAGATAGGACTAGCGGACGCACAGATACGCAGTATTTT
CDR3aa: CATSRDRTSGRTDTQYF

v_gene: TRBV11-3
d_gene: TRBD2
abundance: many
j_gene: TRBJ2-1
CDR3nt: TGTGCCAGCAGCCCCCAAGCGGGAGGCCTCAACAATGAGCAGTTCTTC
CDR3aa: CASSPQAGGLNNEQFF

v_gene: TRBV29-1
d_gene: TRBD1
abundance: .
j_gene: TRBJ2-7
CDR3nt: TGCAGCGTTGAGACAGGGGTCCGCCACGAGCAGTACTTC
CDR3aa: CSVETGVRHEQYF

v_gene: TRBV6-1
d_gene: .
abundance: many
j_gene: TRBJ1-1
CDR3nt: TGTGCCAGCAGTGAAATCGGCGAGAGCACTGAAGCTTTCTTT
CDR3aa: CASSEIGESTEAFF

v_gene: TRBV2
d_gene: .
abundance: .
j_gene: TRBJ1-1
CDR3nt: TGTGCCAGCAGTTTAAATTTCCCAGCCACTGAAGCTTTCTTT
CDR3aa: CASSLNFPATEAFF

v_gene: TRBV24-1
d_gene: .
abundance: many
j_gene: TRBJ2-3
CDR3nt: TGTGCCACCAGTGAACGACACTACACAGATACGCAGTATTTT
CDR3aa: CATSERHYTDTQYF

v_gene: TRBV11-1
d_gene: TRBD1
abundance: many
j_gene: TRBJ2-3
CDR3nt: TGTGCCAGCAGCATGACAGGGGGCGCAGGGGATACGCAGTATTTT
CDR3aa: CASSMTGGAGDTQYF

v_gene: TRBV30
d_gene: TRBD1
abundance: few
j_gene: TRBJ2-3
CDR3nt: TGTGCCTGGGCGACAGGGGGCGCCGGCACAGATACGCAGTATTTT
CDR3aa: CAWATGGAGTDTQYF

v_gene: TRBV7-3
d_gene: .
abundance: .
j_gene: TRBJ1-4
CDR3nt: TGTGCCAGCAGCCCAGGGCGGTCTCATGGAAAACTGTTTTTT
CDR3aa: CASSPGRSHGKLFF

v_gene: TRBV28
d_gene: .
abundance: many
j_gene: TRBJ1-5
CDR3nt: TGTGCCAGCAGTTTAAATCCGCGTCAGCCCCAGCATTTT
CDR3aa: CASSLNPRQPQHF

v_gene: TRBV11-2
d_gene: .
abundance: many
j_gene: TRBJ2-1
CDR3nt: TGTGCCAGCGGCCCTCTTCGTGGATACAATGAGCAGTTCTTC
CDR3aa: CASGPLRGYNEQFF

v_gene: TRBV12-5
d_gene: TRBD2
abundance: .
j_gene: TRBJ2-7
CDR3nt: TGTGCTAGTTGGGGCCAACCAGCGGGAGTCGAGCAGTACTTC
CDR3aa: CASWGQPAGVEQYF

v_gene: TRBV7-9
d_gene: .
abundance: .
j_gene: TRBJ2-7
CDR3nt: TGTGCCAGCAGCTTAGCGGTCACCAGGTTGCAGTACTTC
CDR3aa: CASSLAVTRLQYF

v_gene: TRBV20-1
d_gene: .
abundance: .
j_gene: TRBJ1-4
CDR3nt: TGCAGTGCTAGAGGTCAGGCCGCAACTAATGAAAAACTGTTTTTT
CDR3aa: CSARGQAATNEKLFF

v_gene: TRBV19
d_gene: TRBD2
abundance: .
j_gene: TRBJ2-7
CDR3nt: TGTGCCAGTAGTATACGCCTACTAGCGCTTACTTCCTACGAGCAGTACTTC
CDR3aa: CASSIRLLALTSYEQYF

v_gene: TRBV7-3
d_gene: TRBD2
abundance: few
j_gene: TRBJ2-1
CDR3nt: TGTGCCAGCAGCCCGATGGGACTAGCGGGAGGCGGTGAGCAGTTCTTC
CDR3aa: CASSPMGLAGGGEQFF

v_gene: TRBV20-1
d_gene: TRBD2
abundance: many
j_gene: TRBJ2-1
CDR3nt: TGCAGTGCTAGTAGAACTAGCGGCTACAATGAGCAGTTCTTC
CDR3aa: CSASRTSGYNEQFF

v_gene: TRBV24-1
d_gene: .
abundance: .
j_gene: TRBJ2-1
CDR3nt: TGTGCCACCAGTTGGGGCAGATACAATGAGCAGTTCTTC
CDR3aa: CATSWGRYNEQFF

v_gene: TRBV20-1
d_gene: .
abundance: few
j_gene: TRBJ2-7
CDR3nt: TGCAGTGCTAGGATGGGGAGCAAATCCTACGAGCAGTACTTC
CDR3aa: CSARMGSKSYEQYF

v_gene: TRBV7-2
d_gene: TRBD1
abundance: many
j_gene: TRBJ1-1
CDR3nt: TGTGCCAGCAGCTACCTGACAGGGGCAAATGAAGCTTTCTTT
CDR3aa: CASSYLTGANEAFF